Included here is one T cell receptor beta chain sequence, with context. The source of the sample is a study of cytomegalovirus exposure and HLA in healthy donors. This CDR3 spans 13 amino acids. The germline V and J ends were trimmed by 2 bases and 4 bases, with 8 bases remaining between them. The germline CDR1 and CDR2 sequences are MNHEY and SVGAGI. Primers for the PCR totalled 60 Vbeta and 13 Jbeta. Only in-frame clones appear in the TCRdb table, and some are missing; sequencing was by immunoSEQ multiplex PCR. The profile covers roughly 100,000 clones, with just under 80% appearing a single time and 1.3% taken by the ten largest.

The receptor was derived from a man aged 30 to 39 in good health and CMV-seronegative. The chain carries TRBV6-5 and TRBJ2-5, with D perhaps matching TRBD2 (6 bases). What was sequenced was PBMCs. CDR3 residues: CASSYEGLETQYF. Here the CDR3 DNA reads TGTGCCAGCAGTTACGAGGGACTAGAGACCCAGTACTTC.